The clone carrying this TCR beta chain was seen just once. V shed 2 bases and J shed 6 bases, with 13 bases lying between them. Per germline, CDR1 MNHNS and CDR2 SASEGT. The CDR3 runs 14 residues. This sample is part of a study of blood T cell repertoires in COVID-19. Study-level background: From the United States, Italy and Spain came samples of acute and convalescent COVID-19. The cDNA or gDNA used as material had been derived from T cells, B-cell-depleted T cells, or PBMCs.

Libraries were prepared by immunoSEQ multiplex PCR; TCRdb keeps only in-frame clonotypes and omits some of them. This table holds around 270,000 clones, 85% to 90% found once. The V gene is TRBV6-1, the J gene TRBJ1-2, with a weak D call TRBD1 (6 bases). This TCR was sampled from a man aged 35 to 55 with acute or convalescent COVID-19. Material: peripheral blood. The CDR3 DNA follows: TGTGCCAGCAGTGAATTGTTAGGGGGGGATGGCTACACCTTC. This translates into CASSELLGGDGYTF.